The TCR beta chain described here comes from a study of T cells after yellow fever vaccination. V dropped 2 bases and J dropped 6; count of bases not matched to a gene: 3. The length of the CDR3 is 15 residues. The germline V gene encodes CDR1 WNHNN and CDR2 SYGVQD (reference sequence). Each CDR3 protein is one row after TCRdb ran MiXCR on the 5' RACE reads. The data show 200,000 to 300,000 distinct CDR3 sequences, 6.9% seen once. This clonotype was observed a handful of times. This sequence was found in a young man who received the YFV17D yellow fever vaccine. This specimen was CD4+ T cells sorted from PBMCs, taken 15 days after the yellow fever booster vaccination. V usage is TRBV10-1 and J usage is TRBJ2-2; 10 bases are a match to TRBD2. The CDR3 coding sequence is TGCGCCAGCAGTGAGGTAGCGGGAGGACCCGGGGAGCTGTTTTTT. Protein sequence: CASSEVAGGPGELFF.